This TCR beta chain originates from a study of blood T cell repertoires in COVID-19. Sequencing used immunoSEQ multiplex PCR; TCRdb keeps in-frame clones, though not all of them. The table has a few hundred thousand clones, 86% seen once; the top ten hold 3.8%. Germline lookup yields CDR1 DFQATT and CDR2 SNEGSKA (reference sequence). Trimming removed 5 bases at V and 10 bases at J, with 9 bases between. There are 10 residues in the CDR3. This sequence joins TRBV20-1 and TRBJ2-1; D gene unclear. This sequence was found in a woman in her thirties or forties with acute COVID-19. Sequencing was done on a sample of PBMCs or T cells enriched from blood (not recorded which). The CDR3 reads CSARSLEQFF. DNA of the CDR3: TGCAGTGCTCGAAGCTTGGAGCAGTTCTTC.